Listed below are T cell receptor beta chains from one sample, sequenced in a study of vaccination and CD4 T cells after COVID-19. Their antigen targets remain unknown. In TCRdb, the PCR reads were re-called with MiXCR into one record per CDR3 protein. The profile shows some 15,000 distinct CDR3 sequences, 40% to 45% of them singletons. What was sequenced was cultured CD4+ T cells from blood. The receptors here all came from a human donor with COVID-19. Each CDR3 is given with its conserved first and last residue. The order of the fields is clone size, CDR3 length, J gene, V gene, D gene, CDR3 DNA, CDR3 protein. The D gene is left open where the match is weak. Some rows mark clone size as missing; the rest say once, few, many or name a class of expanded clone.

>-|15|TRBJ2-3|TRBV4-1|-
TGCGCCAGCAGCCCGCCGGTGGGACCCACAGATACGCAGTATTTT
CASSPPVGPTDTQYF
>-|15|TRBJ1-5|TRBV7-2|TRBD1
TGTGCCAGCAGCGATAGCTCAGGGGGTGGCCAGCCCCAGCATTTT
CASSDSSGGGQPQHF
>-|14|TRBJ1-6|TRBV6-8|TRBD1
TGTGCCAGCAGTGCCGGGACAGGGGATTCACCCCTCCACTTT
CASSAGTGDSPLHF
>-|15|TRBJ1-6|TRBV20-1|-
TGCAGTGCTAGAGATCTCACCGGGGTTAATTCACCCCTCCACTTT
CSARDLTGVNSPLHF
>once|11|TRBJ1-2|TRBV18|-
TGTGCCAGCTCACCCAGGGATGGCTACACCTTC
CASSPRDGYTF
>-|16|TRBJ2-5|TRBV12-3/TRBV12-4|TRBD1
TGTGCCAGCAGCTCGGCGAAGACAGGGATTGGCGAGACCCAGTACTTC
CASSSAKTGIGETQYF
>-|15|TRBJ1-5|TRBV4-1|-
TGCGCCAGCAGCCAAGAGGGATTTGGGGATCAGCCCCAGCATTTT
CASSQEGFGDQPQHF
>-|20|TRBJ1-6|TRBV6-5|TRBD1
TGTGCCAGCAGTTACTCAACGGGACAGGGGTCCTCCTCCTATAATTCACCCCTCCACTTT
CASSYSTGQGSSSYNSPLHF
>-|16|TRBJ2-2|TRBV28|-
TGTGCCAGCAGTTACTCCGGGACTTCGAACACCGGGGAGCTGTTTTTT
CASSYSGTSNTGELFF
>-|18|TRBJ1-6|TRBV25-1|-
TGTGCCAGCAGTGCCCCTCCAGCGTCAGGGCTGGCATTTTCACCCCTCCACTTT
CASSAPPASGLAFSPLHF
>medium-sized|16|TRBJ2-1|TRBV6-2/TRBV6-3|TRBD2
TGTGCCAGCAGGAAACCGGGACTAGCGGGGGATTGGGGTCAGTTCTTC
CASRKPGLAGDWGQFF
>few|15|TRBJ1-6|TRBV6-2/TRBV6-3|-
TGTGCCAGCAGCCAGACGAATTCCTATAATTCACCCCTCCACTTT
CASSQTNSYNSPLHF
>-|15|TRBJ2-2|TRBV11-3|-
TGTGCCAGCAGCTTCCGGACCCCGAACACCGGGGAGCTGTTTTTT
CASSFRTPNTGELFF
>few|12|TRBJ1-2|TRBV6-5|-
TGTGCCAGCAGTTATGGGGGAAAGGGCTACACCTTC
CASSYGGKGYTF
>-|14|TRBJ1-1|TRBV30|-
TGTGCCTGGGCCCCCCAGTGGTTAGGCACTGAAGCTTTCTTT
CAWAPQWLGTEAFF
>-|15|TRBJ2-3|TRBV11-3|TRBD1
TGTGCCAGCAGCTTAACAGGGGAGAGGACAGATACGCAGTATTTT
CASSLTGERTDTQYF
>-|17|TRBJ2-1|TRBV6-1|TRBD2
TGTGCCAGCACGGGGACCCTGGGCGGGGGGGCAGGTAATGAGCGGTTCTTC
CASTGTLGGGAGNERFF
>-|16|TRBJ1-1|TRBV12-3/TRBV12-4|-
TGTGCCAGCGTACGTTCTGGTGGGCAGCTGAACACTGAAGCTTTCTTT
CASVRSGGQLNTEAFF
>-|14|TRBJ2-5|TRBV9|-
TGTGCCAGCAGCCTCGGATTAACACAAGAGACCCAGTACTTC
CASSLGLTQETQYF
>-|13|TRBJ2-1|TRBV20-1|-
TGCAGCTCCCCACCTTACTCCTACAATGAGCAGTTCTTC
CSSPPYSYNEQFF
>-|17|TRBJ1-3|TRBV6-5|-
TGTGCCAGCAGTTACTCGGGTAACCAGGGTTCGGGTAGAACCATATATTTT
CASSYSGNQGSGRTIYF
>few|11|TRBJ2-2|TRBV7-3|-
TGTGCCAGCGGGGGAGAAGGGGAGCTGTTTTTT
CASGGEGELFF
>-|14|TRBJ1-4|TRBV27|-
TGTGCCAGCAGCCCCAGGGAGACGGATGAAAAACTGTTTTTT
CASSPRETDEKLFF
>-|12|TRBJ2-4|TRBV29-1|TRBD2
TGCAGCGTGTCAGCGGGGGGGGACATTCAGTACTTC
CSVSAGGDIQYF
>-|14|TRBJ2-5|TRBV11-2|-
TGTGCCAGCAGCTTGTACAATCCACAAGAGACCCAGTACTTC
CASSLYNPQETQYF
>-|14|TRBJ1-6|TRBV20-1|-
TGCAGTGCTAGATCGAACCACTATAATTCACCCCTCCACTTT
CSARSNHYNSPLHF
>few|14|TRBJ1-2|TRBV6-1|-
TGTGCCAGCAGTGAAGTCGGGTCCAGTAGGGGCTACACCTTC
CASSEVGSSRGYTF
>-|16|TRBJ2-3|TRBV6-1|TRBD1
TGTGCCAGCAGCGAAGCTCTGGGGCAGGGGGCCGCTACGCAGTATTTT
CASSEALGQGAATQYF
>-|15|TRBJ2-7|TRBV19|TRBD2
TGTGCCAGTAGTATAGGGCCAGCGGGGGCCTACGAGCAGTACTTC
CASSIGPAGAYEQYF
>few|14|TRBJ2-2|TRBV11-2|TRBD1
TGTGCCAGCAGCCGGACAGGCAACACCGGGGAGCTGTTTTTT
CASSRTGNTGELFF
>once|19|TRBJ1-4|TRBV6-5|-
TGTGCCAGCAGTTACCGACCTGACAGGTCAAAATCCGGAAATGAAAAACTGTTTTTT
CASSYRPDRSKSGNEKLFF
>few|15|TRBJ1-1|TRBV2|TRBD1
TGTGCCAGCACCGATACCGGTCGACAGGGGGCGCTGGCTTTCTTT
CASTDTGRQGALAFF
>once|15|TRBJ2-2|TRBV7-2|-
TGTGCCAGCAGCTACAGACGCTCGACCACCGGGGAGCTGTTTTTT
CASSYRRSTTGELFF
>few|15|TRBJ1-5|TRBV5-1|-
TGCGCCAGCAGCTTGGCGGGGACCAGCAATCAGCCCCAGCATTTT
CASSLAGTSNQPQHF
>-|14|TRBJ2-5|TRBV10-3|TRBD2
TGTGCAACCGCCGGGACTAGCGGCTTGGAGACCCAGTACTTC
CATAGTSGLETQYF
>-|13|TRBJ2-5|TRBV5-1|TRBD1
TGCGCCAGCACCGGGACAGCCATGACGGCCCAGTACTTC
CASTGTAMTAQYF
>-|14|TRBJ1-3|TRBV6-1|-
TGTGCCAGCAGCACAGGGCCGCCTGGAAACACCATATATTTT
CASSTGPPGNTIYF
>few|14|TRBJ2-7|TRBV7-8|-
TGTGCCAGCAGCTTAGGGACACTAACCTACGAGCAGTACTTC
CASSLGTLTYEQYF
>few|16|TRBJ1-2|TRBV11-3|-
TGTGCCAGCAGCTTGGCCCCCAGGGAGGGAGACTATGGCTACACCTTC
CASSLAPREGDYGYTF
>-|15|TRBJ1-5|TRBV6-2/TRBV6-3|TRBD1
TGTGCCAGCAGTTACGAGGGACAGGGGAATCAGCCCCAGCATTTT
CASSYEGQGNQPQHF
>-|14|TRBJ2-7|TRBV10-2|-
TGCGCCAGCAGTGACCGGGGCAGGACCTACGAGCAGTACTTC
CASSDRGRTYEQYF
>medium-sized|15|TRBJ1-2|TRBV6-5|TRBD1
TGTGCCAGCAGTTCACAGGGGAAGGCTAACTATGGCTACACCTTC
CASSSQGKANYGYTF
>-|14|TRBJ2-7|TRBV6-1|-
TGTGCCAGCAGTGAATATCAGTTGGCCTACGAGCAGTACTTC
CASSEYQLAYEQYF
>-|15|TRBJ2-3|TRBV5-1|-
TGCGCCAGCAGCTGGGGTAGCAGTAGCACAGATACGCAGTATTTT
CASSWGSSSTDTQYF
>-|16|TRBJ2-2|TRBV7-7|TRBD2
TGTGCTAGCAGCTTAATTCGGGGGGCGAACACCGGGGAGCTGTTTTTT
CASSLIRGANTGELFF
>few|13|TRBJ2-7|TRBV19|-
TGTGCCAGTAGTACCCAGGGTAGGTACGAGCAGTACTTC
CASSTQGRYEQYF
>few|15|TRBJ1-5|TRBV6-1|TRBD1
TGTGCCAGCAGAGGGACAGGAGATAGCAATCAGCCCCAGCATTTT
CASRGTGDSNQPQHF
>few|16|TRBJ2-5|TRBV10-1|-
TGCGCCAGCAGTGAGTGTGGACTACGTTACCAAGAGACCCAGTACTTC
CASSECGLRYQETQYF
>-|13|TRBJ2-3|TRBV12-3/TRBV12-4|-
TGTGCCAGCAGTTTAGCGCCCCCAGATACGCAGTATTTT
CASSLAPPDTQYF
>-|13|TRBJ1-3|TRBV20-1|TRBD1
TGCAGTGCTAGGGGCAGGGGGGGAAACACCATATATTTT
CSARGRGGNTIYF
>-|12|TRBJ1-4|TRBV12-3/TRBV12-4|-
TGTGCCAGCAGGGTAGGGGAAGAAAAACTGTTTTTT
CASRVGEEKLFF
>-|13|TRBJ1-2|TRBV30|TRBD1
TGTGCCTGGAGGGGACAGGGAGGCTATGGCTACACCTTC
CAWRGQGGYGYTF
>-|16|TRBJ1-6|TRBV11-2|-
TGTGCCAGCAGCTTAGGCCGGCGGGGGCCCAATTCACCCCTCCACTTT
CASSLGRRGPNSPLHF
>few|15|TRBJ2-3|TRBV12-3/TRBV12-4|TRBD1
TGTGCCAGCACCGCCGTGGGACAGGGAACAGATACGCAGTATTTT
CASTAVGQGTDTQYF
>few|17|TRBJ2-5|TRBV19|TRBD1
TGTGCCAGTAGGGACCTTATCTCGACAGGGGCCCAAGAGACCCAGTACTTC
CASRDLISTGAQETQYF
>-|13|TRBJ2-1|TRBV5-4|TRBD2
TGTGCCAGCAGCTTGGGGGGGGGAATTGAGCAGTTCTTC
CASSLGGGIEQFF
>few|15|TRBJ1-2|TRBV6-1|TRBD1
TGTGCCAGCCTAATGAATAGAGGGACAGCCTATGGCTACACCTTC
CASLMNRGTAYGYTF
>few|15|TRBJ2-3|TRBV9|TRBD2
TGTGCCAGCAGCGTAGCCGGGGGGGTCACAGATACGCAGTATTTT
CASSVAGGVTDTQYF